These T cell receptor beta chains were read from a single sample in a study of shared clonotypes between healthy human individuals. Clones were read by immunoSEQ multiplex PCR, and TCRdb kept only the in-frame ones, dropping some. The sample includes about a million clones, 77% of them seen just once. The sample was memory CD4+ T cells from PBMCs. These receptors all come from a young man in good health. Some clones in this sample may be carry-over from other donors' samples. CDR3s include the opening cysteine and the closing phenylalanine or tryptophan. Fields, in order: clone size, V gene, J gene, D gene, CDR3 DNA, CDR3 protein. A D gene is named only where the DNA matches it firmly. Expanded clones are given a class, and other clones once, few, many or no size at all.

clone size: once; V gene: TRBV11-1; J gene: TRBJ2-7; D gene: TRBD1; CDR3 DNA: TGTGCCAGCAGCCGACAGGGGGCGAAGGACGAGCAGTACTTC; CDR3 protein: CASSRQGAKDEQYF
clone size: NA; V gene: TRBV4-2; J gene: TRBJ2-2; D gene: NA; CDR3 DNA: TGTGCCAGCAGCCAAGCCACGGCGAGGGAGCTGTTTTTT; CDR3 protein: CASSQATARELFF
clone size: NA; V gene: TRBV7-2; J gene: TRBJ2-5; D gene: TRBD1; CDR3 DNA: TGTGCCAGCAGCTTAGCAATGGGACAGCAAGAGACCCAGTACTTC; CDR3 protein: CASSLAMGQQETQYF
clone size: once; V gene: TRBV28; J gene: TRBJ2-1; D gene: TRBD2; CDR3 DNA: TGTGCCAGCACATACACGGGACTAGCGGTCGATGAGCAGTTCTTC; CDR3 protein: CASTYTGLAVDEQFF
clone size: once; V gene: TRBV28; J gene: TRBJ2-1; D gene: TRBD1; CDR3 DNA: TGTGCCAGCAGCCCAGGACAGGGGGCTTTGAATGAGCAGTTCTTC; CDR3 protein: CASSPGQGALNEQFF
clone size: NA; V gene: TRBV6-5; J gene: TRBJ2-7; D gene: NA; CDR3 DNA: TGTGCCAGCAGTTACACGTCGGCAGCCGTGCAGTACTTC; CDR3 protein: CASSYTSAAVQYF
clone size: few; V gene: TRBV19; J gene: TRBJ1-4; D gene: NA; CDR3 DNA: TGTGCCAGTAGTATCTCCGGGACGGCCTGGGAAAAACTGTTTTTT; CDR3 protein: CASSISGTAWEKLFF
clone size: NA; V gene: TRBV30; J gene: TRBJ2-7; D gene: NA; CDR3 DNA: TGTGCCTGGAGTATGGGGCAGTGGGACGAGCAGTACTTC; CDR3 protein: CAWSMGQWDEQYF
clone size: NA; V gene: TRBV14; J gene: TRBJ1-1; D gene: NA; CDR3 DNA: TGTGCCAGCAGCCAAGATAGTGGCAGAATCCACACTGAAGCTTTCTTT; CDR3 protein: CASSQDSGRIHTEAFF
clone size: NA; V gene: TRBV7-2; J gene: TRBJ1-1; D gene: NA; CDR3 DNA: TGTGCCAGCAGCTTAGTGCCGGGGAACACTGAAGCTTTCTTT; CDR3 protein: CASSLVPGNTEAFF
clone size: NA; V gene: TRBV6-5; J gene: TRBJ2-7; D gene: NA; CDR3 DNA: TGTGCCAGCAGACCCCGGACAGATCCCCCCTACGAGCAGTACTTC; CDR3 protein: CASRPRTDPPYEQYF
clone size: NA; V gene: TRBV19; J gene: TRBJ1-3; D gene: TRBD1; CDR3 DNA: TGTGCCAGTAGTATAGCCCCGGCACAGGGGGAAGCTGGAAACACCATATATTTT; CDR3 protein: CASSIAPAQGEAGNTIYF